The present TCR beta chain was sequenced within a study of cytomegalovirus exposure and HLA in healthy donors. On the study more broadly: Out of approximately 170 million T cells, an earlier analysis found some 120 million unique TCR beta sequences in total.

Study-level results: Most CMV-associated TCR beta chains appeared HLA-restricted in a later analysis.

The V gene end was trimmed by 1 base and the J gene end by 0 bases; junction bases not matched to a gene: 7. There are 17 residues in the CDR3. Germline V gene sequence: CDR1 SGHNT, CDR2 YYREEE (reference sequence). Regarding this clone: The antigen is unknown.

60 Vbeta and 13 Jbeta primers were used in PCR. The data were produced by immunoSEQ multiplex PCR, yet TCRdb's version contains in-frame clones alone and is incomplete. Here the sample spans roughly 180,000 clones, roughly 10% being singletons. The sequence came from a woman aged 25 to 45 in good health and CMV-seropositive. Sequencing was done on a sample of PBMCs. This chain links TRBV5-4 with TRBJ2-3, with 8 bases that match TRBD2. The CDR3: CASSLWVSGASTDTQYF. In DNA, the CDR3 is TGTGCCAGCAGCTTGTGGGTTAGCGGGGCGAGCACAGATACGCAGTATTTT.